The 19 T cell receptor beta chains below were found in one sample sequenced in a study of T cell responses to AZD1222 COVID-19 vaccine. Libraries were prepared by immunoSEQ multiplex PCR; TCRdb keeps only in-frame clonotypes and omits some of them. The table records 100,000 to 150,000 clones, 70% to 90% of them present only once. The starting material was peripheral blood, obtained on day 0 of AZD1222 vaccination. Source of these receptors: an adult in good health.

V usage is TRBV9 and J usage is TRBJ1-6; 7 bases agree with TRBD1. Germline-derived CDR1 and CDR2 are SGDLS and YYNGEE. The CDR3 covers 15 residues. J was trimmed by 8 bases and V by 0 bases; bases with no gene match: 5. CDR3 sequence (DNA): TGTGCCAGCAGCGTAGGAGGGGGCACGGATTCACCCCTCCACTTT. It is translated as CASSVGGGTDSPLHF.

The gene calls are TRBV30 and TRBJ2-3, with 10 positions matching TRBD1. Per germline, CDR1 GTSNPN and CDR2 SVGIG (reference sequence). V was pared by 8 bases and J by 3 bases, with 5 bases of the junction left unmatched. The CDR3 has 13 residues. The CDR3 nucleotides read TGTGCCCGAGAGGACAGGGGGACAGATACGCAGTATTTT. It yields the protein CAREDRGTDTQYF. Full variable domain (missing parts from reference TRBV30 and TRBJ2-3): SQTIHQWPATLVQPVGSPLSLECTVEGTSNPNLYWYRQAAGRGLQLLFYSVGIGQISSEVPQNLSASRPQDRQFILSSKKLLLSDSGFYLCAREDRGTDTQYFGPGTRLTVL.

The rearrangement links TRBV15 to TRBJ1-5; possibly TRBD1 for D (5 bases). V lost 0 bases, J lost 5 bases, and 11 bases lay in between. CDR3 length: 15 amino acids. CDR1 is LNHNV, CDR2 YYDKDF, per germline (reference sequence). The CDR3 DNA follows: TGTGCCACCAGCAGAGATTATGACAGAGATCAGCCCCAGCATTTT. The encoded protein is CATSRDYDRDQPQHF.

The CDR3 is CATSASSTDTQYF. The CDR3 DNA sequence: TGTGCCACCAGTGCATCAAGCACAGATACGCAGTATTTT. The genes are TRBV24-1 and TRBJ2-3; D remains ambiguous. Germline lookup yields CDR1 KGHDR and CDR2 SFDVKD. Trimming stripped 5 bases from V and 0 bases from J, with 5 bases between. This CDR3 spans 13 amino acids.

The chain uses TRBV5-1 and TRBJ2-7; D unresolved. Germline lookup yields CDR1 SGHRS and CDR2 YFSETQ. This CDR3 comprises 14 residues. With 0 bases removed from V and 0 bases from J, the gap between germline ends came to 7 bases. CDR3 coding DNA: TGCGCCAGCAGCTTGGTACCGAGCTCCTACGAGCAGTACTTC. Its protein product is CASSLVPSSYEQYF.

The chain couples TRBV6-5 to TRBJ2-1; TRBD2 might be the D (5 bases). The length of the CDR3 is 15 residues. Between the trimmed V and J ends, which lost 5 bases and 0 bases, there was a span of 11 bases. CDR1 and CDR2 (germline): MNHEY, SVGAGI. CDR3 in amino acids: CASSLRTPSYNEQFF. CDR3 DNA sequence: TGTGCCAGCAGTCTCCGGACTCCCTCCTACAATGAGCAGTTCTTC.

V gene TRBV7-2 combines with J gene TRBJ1-1; 8 nucleotides align to TRBD1. J lost 0 bases, V lost 4 bases, and 4 bases had no gene match. The CDR3 has 15 amino acids. CDR1 is SGHTA, CDR2 FQGNSA, per germline. DNA of the CDR3: TGTGCCAGCAGCTCAGGGACAGGCATGAACACTGAAGCTTTCTTT. Amino acids: CASSSGTGMNTEAFF.

The chain recombines TRBV19 with TRBJ2-3; 10 bases map to TRBD2. After removal of 4 bases from V and 1 base from J, the junction contained 2 bases not matched to a gene. Germline V CDR1 and CDR2: LNHDA, SQIVND (reference sequence). The CDR3 extends over 15 amino acids. CDR3 amino acids: CASSTGTSGTDTQYF. The CDR3 DNA reads as TGTGCCAGTAGTACCGGGACTAGCGGCACAGATACGCAGTATTTT.

The rearrangement uses TRBV5-4 and TRBJ1-2; TRBD1 is a possible D gene (5 bases). V lost 2 bases, J lost 5 bases, and 13 bases lay in between. The CDR3 runs to 14 residues. Germline assignment: CDR1 SGHNT and CDR2 YYREEE (reference sequence). CDR3 coding DNA: TGTGCCAGCAGCTTCGAGGGGCGGGGGTATGGCTACACCTTC. As protein: CASSFEGRGYGYTF.

CDR3 in DNA: TGTGCCACCAGTGAACAGACTAGCTTTAGGATCCAGTCCTACAATGAGCAGTTCTTC. The encoded protein is CATSEQTSFRIQSYNEQFF. The V gene is TRBV24-1, the J gene TRBJ2-1, with 7 bases that match TRBD2. V was pared by 4 bases and J by 1 base, with 15 bases of the junction left unmatched. The CDR3 length is 19 residues. The germline CDR1 and CDR2 sequences are KGHDR and SFDVKD.

The CDR3 loop reads CASSYWAGAGYEQYF. CDR3 coding DNA: TGTGCCAGCAGTTACTGGGCAGGGGCGGGCTACGAGCAGTACTTC. The chain links TRBV6-5 to TRBJ2-7; a possible D gene is TRBD1 (6 bases). CDR1 is MNHEY and CDR2 is SVGAGI in the germline V gene. The CDR3 totals 15 residues. V lost 1 base and J lost 3, with 13 bases in between.

The chain employs TRBV28 and TRBJ1-2, with TRBD1 matching 7 bases. The germline V gene has CDR1 MDHEN and CDR2 SYDVKM. Trimming at V came to 5 bases and at J to 0 bases, leaving 0 bases not matched to a gene. The CDR3 is 13 residues long. The CDR3 DNA is TGTGCCAGCAGTGGGACAGCTAACTATGGCTACACCTTC. Translation gives CASSGTANYGYTF.

The V gene is TRBV6-2 or TRBV6-3, the J gene TRBJ2-3; the D gene is possibly TRBD2 (6 bases). The CDR3 is made up of 15 amino acids. Germline CDR1 and CDR2: MNHEY and SVGEGT. Trimming cost V 7 bases and J 0 bases, with 14 bases left between them. The CDR3 sequence is CASTPGGDSTDTQYF. Here the CDR3 DNA reads TGTGCCAGCACCCCCGGGGGAGATAGCACAGATACGCAGTATTTT.

CDR3 DNA: TGTGCCAGCTCAACAACAGTGGGAGGCAATCAGCCCCAGCATTTT. It codes for CASSTTVGGNQPQHF. The chain links TRBV18 to TRBJ1-5, with no clear D. The V gene lost 5 bases and the J gene lost 2 bases, with 13 bases spanning the gap. Germline V lookup: CDR1 KGHSH, CDR2 LQKENI. The CDR3 has 15 amino acids.

The genes are TRBV11-1 and TRBJ2-7, with D unclear. The CDR3 has 11 residues. CDR1 SGHAT and CDR2 FQDESV come from the germline V gene (reference sequence). V was clipped by 6 bases and J by 3 bases, with 6 bases between them. The CDR3 nucleotides are TGTGCCAGCAGTCAGCGCTACGAGCAGTACTTC. Its protein product is CASSQRYEQYF.

This rearrangement joins TRBV5-4 to TRBJ2-5; no clear D. Trimming took 4 bases from V and 5 from J, leaving 18 bases between them. The CDR3 is 15 residues long. Germline assignment: CDR1 SGHNT and CDR2 YYREEE (reference sequence). CDR3 loop: CASSGPVKGEETQYF. The DNA of the CDR3 is TGTGCCAGCAGCGGCCCCGTCAAGGGCGAGGAGACCCAGTACTTC.

V and J are TRBV19 and TRBJ1-4; TRBD1 is a possible D gene (6 bases). In germline, CDR1 is LNHDA, CDR2 SQIVND (reference sequence). V lost 6 bases and J 2 bases, leaving 13 bases between the germline ends. The CDR3 has 15 residues. CDR3 nucleotides: TGTGCCAGTAGAAATTTCGGACAGACTAATGAAAAACTGTTTTTT. As protein: CASRNFGQTNEKLFF.

The CDR3: CAWSLGLESSTDTQYF. Here the CDR3 DNA reads TGTGCCTGGAGTCTAGGGCTAGAATCTAGCACAGATACGCAGTATTTT. This chain uses TRBV30 with TRBJ2-3; D gene uncertain. The CDR3 extends over 16 amino acids. The germline V gene encodes CDR1 GTSNPN and CDR2 SVGIG (reference sequence). V was trimmed by 2 bases and J by 0 bases, leaving 15 bases between them.

In this sample, this clone turned up once. This chain links TRBV28 with TRBJ1-5; 10 nucleotides line up with TRBD1. The CDR3 is made up of 16 amino acids. Germline V gene lookup returns CDR1 MDHEN and CDR2 SYDVKM. Trimming took 8 bases from V and 0 from J; bases not matched to a gene: 7. The CDR3 coding sequence is TGTGCCAGCGCGACAGGGGGCGGGTATAGCAATCAGCCCCAGCATTTT. Protein sequence: CASATGGGYSNQPQHF.